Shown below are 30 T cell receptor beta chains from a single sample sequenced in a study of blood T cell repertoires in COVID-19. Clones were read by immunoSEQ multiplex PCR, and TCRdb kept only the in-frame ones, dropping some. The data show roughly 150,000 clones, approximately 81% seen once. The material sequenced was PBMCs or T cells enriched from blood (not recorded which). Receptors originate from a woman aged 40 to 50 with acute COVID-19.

The CDR3 sequence: CASSPYPTANTGELFF. The CDR3 DNA sequence: TGTGCCAGCAGCCCATACCCTACAGCGAACACCGGGGAGCTGTTTTTT. V usage is TRBV7-9 and J usage is TRBJ2-2; no definite D call. V lost 5 bases and J lost 0, with 13 bases in between. Germline loops: CDR1 SEHNR, CDR2 FQNEAQ (reference sequence). This CDR3 is built from 16 residues.

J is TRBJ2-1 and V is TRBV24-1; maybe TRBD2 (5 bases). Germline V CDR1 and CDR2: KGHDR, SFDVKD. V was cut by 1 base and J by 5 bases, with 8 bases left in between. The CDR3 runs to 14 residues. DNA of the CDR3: TGTGCCACCAGTGATTTTAGAGCGGACAATGAGCAGTTCTTC. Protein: CATSDFRADNEQFF.

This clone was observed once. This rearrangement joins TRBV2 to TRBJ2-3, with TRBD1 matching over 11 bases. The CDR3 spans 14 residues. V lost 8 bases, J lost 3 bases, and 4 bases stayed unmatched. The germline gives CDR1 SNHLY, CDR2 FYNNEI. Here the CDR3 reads CASLGQGATDTQYF. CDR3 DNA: TGTGCCAGCCTCGGACAGGGGGCAACAGATACGCAGTATTTT. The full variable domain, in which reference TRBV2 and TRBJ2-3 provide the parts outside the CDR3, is EPEVTQTPSHQVTQMGQEVILRCVPISNHLYFYWYRQILGQKVEFLVSFYNNEISEKSEIFDDQFSVERPDGSNFTLKIRSTKLEDSAMYFCASLGQGATDTQYFGPGTRLTVL.

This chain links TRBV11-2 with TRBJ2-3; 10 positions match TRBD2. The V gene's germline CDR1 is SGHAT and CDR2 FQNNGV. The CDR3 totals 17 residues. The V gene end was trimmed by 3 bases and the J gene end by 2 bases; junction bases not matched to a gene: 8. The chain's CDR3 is CASSFGLAGVNTDTQYF. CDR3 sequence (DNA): TGTGCCAGCAGCTTCGGGCTAGCGGGAGTGAACACAGATACGCAGTATTTT.

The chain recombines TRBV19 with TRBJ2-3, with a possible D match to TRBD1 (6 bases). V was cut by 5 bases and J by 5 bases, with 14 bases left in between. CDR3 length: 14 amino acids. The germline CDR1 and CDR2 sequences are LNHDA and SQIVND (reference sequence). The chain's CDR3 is CASSPTLRGDTQYF. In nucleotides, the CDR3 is TGTGCCAGTAGTCCGACACTCAGGGGAGATACGCAGTATTTT.

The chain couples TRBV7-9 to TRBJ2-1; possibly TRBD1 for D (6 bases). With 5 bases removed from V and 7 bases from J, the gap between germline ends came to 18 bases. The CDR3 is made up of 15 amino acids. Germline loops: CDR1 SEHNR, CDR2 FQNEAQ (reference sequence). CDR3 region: CASSPTQIQGNEQFF. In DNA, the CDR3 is TGTGCCAGCAGCCCGACACAGATCCAGGGGAATGAGCAGTTCTTC.

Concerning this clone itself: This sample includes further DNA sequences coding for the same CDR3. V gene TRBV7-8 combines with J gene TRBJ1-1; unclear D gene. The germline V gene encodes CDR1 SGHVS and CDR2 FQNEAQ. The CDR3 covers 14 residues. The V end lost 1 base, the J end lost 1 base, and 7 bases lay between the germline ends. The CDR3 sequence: CASSLVSGNTEAFF. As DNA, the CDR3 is TGTGCCAGCAGCTTAGTGTCGGGGAACACTGAAGCTTTCTTT.

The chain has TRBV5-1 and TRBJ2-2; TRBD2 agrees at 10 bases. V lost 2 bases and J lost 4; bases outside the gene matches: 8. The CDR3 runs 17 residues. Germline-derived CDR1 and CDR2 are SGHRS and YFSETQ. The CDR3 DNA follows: TGCGCCAGCAGCTTTCAGCCGGGACTAGCGTTCACCGGGGAGCTGTTTTTT. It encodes CASSFQPGLAFTGELFF.

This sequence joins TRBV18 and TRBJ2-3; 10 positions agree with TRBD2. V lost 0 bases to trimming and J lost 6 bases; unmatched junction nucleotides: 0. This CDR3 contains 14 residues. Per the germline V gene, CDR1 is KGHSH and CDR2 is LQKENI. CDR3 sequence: CASSPPTSGDTQYF. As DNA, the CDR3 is TGTGCCAGCTCACCACCGACTAGCGGGGATACGCAGTATTTT.

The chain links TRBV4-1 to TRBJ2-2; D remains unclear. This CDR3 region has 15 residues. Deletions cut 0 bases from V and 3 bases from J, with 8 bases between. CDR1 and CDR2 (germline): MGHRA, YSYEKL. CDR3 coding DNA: TGCGCCAGCAGCCAAGAGGTGGCCCACACCGGGGAGCTGTTTTTT. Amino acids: CASSQEVAHTGELFF.

CDR3 sequence reads: CASSELGAGGMRGNTIYF. The CDR3 DNA sequence: TGTGCCAGCAGTGAATTGGGTGCAGGGGGCATGAGGGGAAACACCATATATTTT. The chain joins TRBV25-1 to TRBJ1-3, with 8 nucleotides matching TRBD1. This CDR3 spans 18 amino acids. Germline-derived CDR1 and CDR2 are MGHDK and SYGVNS. V lost 1 base and J lost 4; bases outside the gene matches: 12.

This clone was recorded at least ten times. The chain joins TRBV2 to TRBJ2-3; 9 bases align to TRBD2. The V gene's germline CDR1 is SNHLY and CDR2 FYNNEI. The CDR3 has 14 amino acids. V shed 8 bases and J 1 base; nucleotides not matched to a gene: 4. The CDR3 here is CASAGGGRTDTQYF. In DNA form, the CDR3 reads TGTGCCAGCGCGGGAGGGGGCCGCACAGATACGCAGTATTTT.

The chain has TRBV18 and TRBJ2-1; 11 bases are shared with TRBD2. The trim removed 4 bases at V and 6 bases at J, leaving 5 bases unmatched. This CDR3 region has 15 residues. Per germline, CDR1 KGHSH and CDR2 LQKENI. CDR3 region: CASSLAGGTTNEQFF. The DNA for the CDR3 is TGTGCCAGCTCACTAGCGGGAGGGACGACCAATGAGCAGTTCTTC.

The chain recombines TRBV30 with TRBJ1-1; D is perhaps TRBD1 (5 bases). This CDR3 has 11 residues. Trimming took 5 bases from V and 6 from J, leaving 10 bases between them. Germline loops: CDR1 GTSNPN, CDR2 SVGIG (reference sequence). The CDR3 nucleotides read TGTGCCTGGGGACACACCTCTGAAGCTTTCTTT. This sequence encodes CAWGHTSEAFF. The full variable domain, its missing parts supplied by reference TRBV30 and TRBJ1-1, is SQTIHQWPATLVQPVGSPLSLECTVEGTSNPNLYWYRQAAGRGLQLLFYSVGIGQISSEVPQNLSASRPQDRQFILSSKKLLLSDSGFYLCAWGHTSEAFFGQGTRLTVV.

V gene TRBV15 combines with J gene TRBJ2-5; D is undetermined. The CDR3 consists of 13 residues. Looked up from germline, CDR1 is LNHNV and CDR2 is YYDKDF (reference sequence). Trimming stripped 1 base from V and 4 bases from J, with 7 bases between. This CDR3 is CATSRGRLETQYF. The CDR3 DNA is TGTGCCACCAGCAGAGGGAGACTAGAGACCCAGTACTTC.

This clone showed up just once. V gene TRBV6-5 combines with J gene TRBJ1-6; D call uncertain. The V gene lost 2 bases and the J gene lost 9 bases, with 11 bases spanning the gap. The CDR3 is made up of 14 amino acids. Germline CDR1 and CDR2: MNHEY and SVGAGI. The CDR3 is CASSYMARGSPLHF. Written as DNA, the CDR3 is TGTGCCAGCAGTTACATGGCCCGGGGTTCACCCCTCCACTTT.

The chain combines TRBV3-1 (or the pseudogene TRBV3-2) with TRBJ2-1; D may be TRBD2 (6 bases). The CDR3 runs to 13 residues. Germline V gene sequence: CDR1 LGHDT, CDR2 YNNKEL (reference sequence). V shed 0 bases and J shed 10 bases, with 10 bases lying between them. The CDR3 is CASSQDGLPEQFF. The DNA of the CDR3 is TGTGCCAGCAGCCAAGATGGACTACCGGAGCAGTTCTTC.

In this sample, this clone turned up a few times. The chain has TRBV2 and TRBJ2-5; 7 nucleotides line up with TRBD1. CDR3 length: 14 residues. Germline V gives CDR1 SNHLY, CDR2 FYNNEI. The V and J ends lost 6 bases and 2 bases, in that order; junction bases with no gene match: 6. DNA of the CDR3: TGTGCCAGCAGGGGGGACAGAGAACAAGAGACCCAGTACTTC. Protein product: CASRGDREQETQYF.

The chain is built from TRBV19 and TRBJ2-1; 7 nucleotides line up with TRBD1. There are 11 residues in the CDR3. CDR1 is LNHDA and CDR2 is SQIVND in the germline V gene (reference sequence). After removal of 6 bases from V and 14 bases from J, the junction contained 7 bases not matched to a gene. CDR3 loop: CASRNTGVEFF. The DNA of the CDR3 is TGTGCCAGTAGGAACACAGGGGTTGAGTTCTTC.

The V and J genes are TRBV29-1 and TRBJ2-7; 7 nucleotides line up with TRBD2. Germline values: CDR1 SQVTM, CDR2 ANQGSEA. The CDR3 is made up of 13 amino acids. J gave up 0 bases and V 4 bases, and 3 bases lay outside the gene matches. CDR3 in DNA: TGCAGCGTTGTGGTAGCGGGCTCCTACGAGCAGTACGTC. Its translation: CSVVVAGSYEQYV.

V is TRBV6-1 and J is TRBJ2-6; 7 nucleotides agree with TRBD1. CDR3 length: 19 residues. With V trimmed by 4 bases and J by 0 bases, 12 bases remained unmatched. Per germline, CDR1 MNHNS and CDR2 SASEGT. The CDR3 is CASSADPGQKRSGANVLTF. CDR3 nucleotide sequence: TGTGCCAGCAGTGCCGACCCGGGACAGAAACGCTCTGGGGCCAACGTCCTGACTTTC.

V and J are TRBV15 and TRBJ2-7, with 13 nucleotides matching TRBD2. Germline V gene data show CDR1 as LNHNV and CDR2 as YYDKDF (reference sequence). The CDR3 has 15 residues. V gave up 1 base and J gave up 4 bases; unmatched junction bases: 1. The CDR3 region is CATSRGTSGSYEQYF. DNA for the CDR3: TGTGCCACCAGCAGAGGGACTAGCGGGAGTTACGAGCAGTACTTC. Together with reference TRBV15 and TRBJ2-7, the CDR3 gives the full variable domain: DAMVIQNPRYQVTQFGKPVTLSCSQTLNHNVMYWYQQKSSQAPKLLFHYYDKDFNNEADTPDNFQSRRPNTSFCFLDIRSPGLGDTAMYLCATSRGTSGSYEQYFGPGTRLTVT.

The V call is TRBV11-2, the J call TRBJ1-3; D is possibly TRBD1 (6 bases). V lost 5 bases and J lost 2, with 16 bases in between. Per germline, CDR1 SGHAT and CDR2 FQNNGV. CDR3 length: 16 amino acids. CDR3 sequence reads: CASSIQGPMAGNTIYF. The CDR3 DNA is TGTGCCAGCAGCATTCAGGGGCCAATGGCTGGAAACACCATATATTTT.

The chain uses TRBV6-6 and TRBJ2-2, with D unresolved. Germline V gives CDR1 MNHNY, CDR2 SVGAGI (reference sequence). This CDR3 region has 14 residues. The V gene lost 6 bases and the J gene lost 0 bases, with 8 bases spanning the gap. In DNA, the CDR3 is TGTGCCAGCAGCCCCCCCTCGAACACCGGGGAGCTGTTTTTT. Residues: CASSPPSNTGELFF.

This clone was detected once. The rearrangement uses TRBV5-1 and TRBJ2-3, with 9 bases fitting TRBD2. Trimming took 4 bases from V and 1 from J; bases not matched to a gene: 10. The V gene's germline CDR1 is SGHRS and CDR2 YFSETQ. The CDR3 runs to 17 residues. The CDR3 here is CASSPPTSGRGTDTQYF. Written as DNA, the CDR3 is TGCGCCAGCAGCCCCCCGACTAGCGGACGAGGCACAGATACGCAGTATTTT.

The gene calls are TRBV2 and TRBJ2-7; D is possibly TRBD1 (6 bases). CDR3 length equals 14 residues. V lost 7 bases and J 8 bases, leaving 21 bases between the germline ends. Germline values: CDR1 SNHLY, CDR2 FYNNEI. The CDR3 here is CASIPRDTGLKQYF. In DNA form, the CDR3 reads TGTGCCAGCATCCCCCGGGACACCGGTCTCAAGCAGTACTTC.

CDR3 region: CSARDRGWDTEAFF. The DNA for the CDR3 is TGCAGCGCACGGGACAGGGGGTGGGACACTGAAGCTTTCTTT. The rearrangement links TRBV29-1 to TRBJ1-1; 11 nucleotides line up with TRBD1. The CDR3 loop spans 14 amino acids. Germline values: CDR1 SQVTM, CDR2 ANQGSEA. The junction had 7 bases not matched to a gene; V was cut back by 7 bases and J by 3 bases.

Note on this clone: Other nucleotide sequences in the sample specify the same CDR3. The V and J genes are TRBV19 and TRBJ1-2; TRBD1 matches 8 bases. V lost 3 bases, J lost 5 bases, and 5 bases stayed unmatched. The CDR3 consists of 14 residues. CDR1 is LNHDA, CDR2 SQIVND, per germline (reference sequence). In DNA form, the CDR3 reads TGTGCCAGTAGTATTGAGCAGGGGGCTTATGGCTACACCTTC. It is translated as CASSIEQGAYGYTF.

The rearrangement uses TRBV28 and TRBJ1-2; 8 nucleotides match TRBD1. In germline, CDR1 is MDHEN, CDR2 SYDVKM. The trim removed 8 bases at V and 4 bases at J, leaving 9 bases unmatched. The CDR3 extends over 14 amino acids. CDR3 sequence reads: CASRLQGVSYGYTF. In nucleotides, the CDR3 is TGTGCCAGCCGCCTACAGGGGGTGAGCTATGGCTACACCTTC.

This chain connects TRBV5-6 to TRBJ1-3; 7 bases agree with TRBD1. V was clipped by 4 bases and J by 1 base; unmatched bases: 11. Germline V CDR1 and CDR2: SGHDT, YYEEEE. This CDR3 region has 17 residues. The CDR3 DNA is TGTGCCAGCAGCACCGGAAGACAGGGATGGTCTGGAAACACCATATATTTT. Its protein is CASSTGRQGWSGNTIYF.